This section outlines one TCR beta chain sequence together with its context. Its antigen is not identified. Each CDR3 protein is one row after TCRdb ran MiXCR on the reads. This repertoire shows fewer than 300,000 distinct CDR3 sequences, roughly a quarter found once; its top ten account for roughly 14%. This record belongs to a study of T cell repertoires in cytomegalovirus infection. At the level of the study: Matching HLA type and CMV infection were both indicated by public TCR beta signatures. Points from the study as a whole: Summed public TCR beta family frequency identified CMV carriers bearing the relevant HLA. CMV-specific TCR beta clonotypes restricted by HLA-C dominated the ex vivo response.

The CDR3 totals 13 residues. The germline V gene encodes CDR1 GTSNPN and CDR2 SVGIG (reference sequence). The ends were cut back, 2 bases at V and 5 bases at J, with 10 bases in the middle. Material: PBMCs. The chain combines TRBV30 with TRBJ1-5; D is undetermined. This sequence originates from a human donor in good health (CMV status not recorded). Some clones in this sample may be carry-over from other donors' samples. CDR3 region: CAWSFAADQPQHF. The CDR3 DNA reads as TGTGCCTGGAGTTTCGCAGCCGATCAGCCCCAGCATTTT.